Presented here are 11 T cell receptor beta chains from one specimen sequenced in a study of tissue T cells after allogeneic stem cell transplantation. Assay used: immunoSEQ multiplex PCR; TCRdb lists only in-frame clones, some missing. Of 6,500 to 8,000 clones in the sample, about 50% are singletons; the top ten hold approximately 5.3%. Time point of the sample: mouse harvest day 7 after allogeneic transplant. The graft held 10^6 splenic CD5+ T cells and 10^7 T-cell-depleted bone marrow cells. Sequenced: gut tissue. The receptor set was obtained from a female BALB/c mouse given C57BL/6 T cells with graft-versus-host disease after an allogeneic hematopoietic cell transplant.

Comment on this clone: All gene names here are mouse names. The CDR3 bases that were read are TGTGCCAGCAGTGAGGGTAGTGCAGAAACGCTGTAT. Translating gives CASSEGSAETLY. The whole CDR3 region reads CASSEGSAETLYF. The chain carries TRBV13-1 and TRBJ2-3, with unresolved D. The CDR3 extends 1 residue past the end of the read, so its final part is completed from the germline J gene. The germline CDR1 and CDR2 sequences are NSHNY and SYGAGN. The CDR3 totals 13 residues. The V end was cut by 2 bases, the J end by 0 bases, with 4 bases between.

This clone was counted a few times. Gene names and germline refer to mouse. Read data end 1 residue before the CDR3 end; the end is taken from the germline J gene. This rearrangement joins TRBV13-1 to TRBJ2-3, with 8 positions matching TRBD2. The CDR3 contains 16 residues. With 2 bases clipped from V and 0 bases from J, the junction kept 5 bases outside the gene matches. Germline V gene sequence: CDR1 NSHNY, CDR2 SYGAGN. The CDR3 bases that were read are TGTGCCAGCAGTGACTGGGGGGTCTCTAGTGCAGAAACGCTGTAT. Protein product: CASSDWGVSSAETLY. The whole CDR3 sequence is CASSDWGVSSAETLYF.

Turning to this clone: Gene names refer to mouse genes. The sequenced part of the CDR3 DNA is TGTGCCAGCAGCCCTACAGGGCTTGAACAGTAC. It yields the protein CASSPTGLEQY. Given in full, the CDR3 is CASSPTGLEQYF. The chain employs TRBV14 and TRBJ2-7, with a tentative D call TRBD1 (6 bases). The CDR3 goes on 1 residue after the read ends, and that part is filled in from the germline J gene. Deletions cut 5 bases from V and 6 bases from J, with 12 bases between. The CDR3 is made up of 12 amino acids. CDR1 is SGHDT and CDR2 is FRDEAV in the germline V gene.

About this clone itself: The gene names here belong to mouse. CDR3 DNA, as far as it was read: TGTGCCAGCAGTCTCACAAAAAACACCTTGTAC. The encoded protein is CASSLTKNTLY. The complete CDR3 sequence is CASSLTKNTLYF. The chain recombines TRBV26 with TRBJ2-4; D not certain. The observed sequence ends 1 residue before the CDR3 terminus, with the missing tail filled in from the germline J gene. The CDR3 length is 12 residues. CDR1 is KGHPV, CDR2 FQNQEV, per germline (reference sequence). V lost 3 bases, J lost 4 bases, and 5 bases lay in between.

On this clone: The germline and genes are mouse ones. The DNA ends 1 residue before the CDR3 does, and the rest of the CDR3 is filled in from the germline J gene. V and J are TRBV26 and TRBJ2-4, with a possible D match to TRBD1 (5 bases). The CDR3 contains 14 residues. In germline, CDR1 is KGHPV, CDR2 FQNQEV (reference sequence). Deletions cut 4 bases from V and 0 bases from J, with 8 bases between. The part of the CDR3 DNA that was read is TGTGCCAGCAGTCGGACAACTAGTCAAAACACCTTGTAC. Its protein is CASSRTTSQNTLY. In full, the CDR3 is CASSRTTSQNTLYF.

This clone was seen once. Gene names and germline match the mouse. The read ends 1 residue shy of where the CDR3 ends; the end is completed using the germline J gene. This chain uses TRBV4 with TRBJ2-5; 10 nucleotides align to TRBD2. V dropped 5 bases and J dropped 6; count of bases not matched to a gene: 2. The CDR3 length is 13 residues. The germline V gene has CDR1 LGHDT and CDR2 YNNKQL (reference sequence). Incomplete CDR3 DNA: TGTGCCAGCAGCGCGGACTGGGGGGACACCCAGTAC. Translated: CASSADWGDTQY. The CDR3 in its entirety is CASSADWGDTQYF.

This clone was detected a few times. The germline and genes are mouse ones. The missing CDR3 end, 1 residue past where the read stops, is filled in from the germline J gene. The V and J genes are TRBV23 and TRBJ1-3; TRBD1 was called by the table and not checked on the DNA. CDR1 is KGHTA and CDR2 is FQNQQP in the germline V gene. The CDR3 length is 15 residues. The CDR3 protein is CSSSQQGGAGNTLYF. CDR3 DNA, as far as it was read: TGCTCCAGCAGTCAACAGGGAGGGGCTGGAAATACGCTCTAT.

Comment on this clone: Mouse gene names apply. The read terminates 1 residue before the CDR3 end, so the remaining end is supplied by the germline J gene. V is TRBV23 and J is TRBJ2-7; the table's D call, TRBD1, was not checked against the DNA. CDR1 is KGHTA and CDR2 is FQNQQP in the germline V gene. There are 14 residues in the CDR3. Partial CDR3 DNA: TGCTCCAGCAGTCAAGGGACAGGGCCGAGGGAACAGTAC. Protein product: CSSSQGTGPREQY. Given in full, the CDR3 is CSSSQGTGPREQYF. Complete variable domain (other parts from reference TRBV23 and TRBJ2-7): DAAVTQKPRYLIKMKGQEAEMKCIPEKGHTAVFWYQQKQSKELKFLIYFQNQQPLDQIDMVKERFSAVCPSSSLCSLGIRTCEAEDSALYLCSSSQGTGPREQYFGPGTRLTVL.

Details on this clone: Genes and germline are mouse. The read gets to within 1 residue of the CDR3 end, and the germline J gene fills in the rest. V usage is TRBV26 and J usage is TRBJ2-2; no firm D call. V lost 5 bases and J lost 0, with 7 bases in between. The CDR3 sequence is 14 residues long. CDR1 and CDR2 from the germline V gene are KGHPV and FQNQEV (reference sequence). CDR3 loop: CASSRRANTGQLYF. The sequenced CDR3 bases are TGTGCCAGCAGTAGGCGGGCAAACACCGGGCAGCTCTAC.

This clone was detected once. Genes and germline are mouse. Read sequence stops 1 residue before the CDR3 end, and the germline J gene provides the missing end. V usage is TRBV5 and J usage is TRBJ2-4; D call uncertain. CDR3 length equals 13 residues. The germline V gene has CDR1 LGHNA and CDR2 YNLKQL (reference sequence). Trimming cost V 0 bases and J 5 bases, with 6 bases left between them. This chain's CDR3 is CASSQEGGNTLYF. CDR3 DNA (partial): TGTGCCAGCAGCCAAGAGGGAGGAAACACCTTGTAC.

This clone was counted only a few times. Gene names denote mouse genes. Read coverage stops 1 residue before the CDR3 terminus; the germline J gene supplies the remainder. The chain is built from TRBV5 and TRBJ2-7, with D tentatively TRBD1 or TRBD2 (5 bases each). V lost 1 base and J 7 bases, leaving 5 bases between the germline ends. Germline V gene sequence: CDR1 LGHNA, CDR2 YNLKQL (reference sequence). This CDR3 has 11 residues. The CDR3 protein is CASSQGGEQYF. CDR3 bases read: TGTGCCAGCAGCCAAGGGGGGGAACAGTAC.